One and the same sample provided the 27 T cell receptor beta chains below, sequenced in a study of blood T cell repertoires in COVID-19. Assay: immunoSEQ multiplex PCR; the TCRdb copy retains only in-frame clones and omits some. The repertoire holds hundreds of thousands of clones, roughly 90% seen once, with around 2% in the top ten. Sequenced: PBMCs or T cells enriched from blood (not recorded which). The receptors derive from a woman aged 40 to 50 with acute COVID-19.

In nucleotides, the CDR3 is TGTGCCAGCAGAAACGACAGGGGGCAGAGTAATGAAAAACTGTTTTTT. It specifies CASRNDRGQSNEKLFF. The V and J genes are TRBV21-1 and TRBJ1-4; the table names TRBD1, a call not compared with the DNA. TRBV21-1 is a listed pseudogene. The CDR3 spans 16 residues.

The rearrangement uses TRBV4-2 and TRBJ2-7; D ambiguous. This CDR3 is built from 14 residues. V shed 1 base and J shed 2 bases, with 9 bases lying between them. The germline V gene encodes CDR1 LGHNA and CDR2 YNFKEQ. CDR3 DNA sequence: TGTGCCAGCAGCCAAGTAGATTCAACCTACGAGCAGTACTTC. This translates into CASSQVDSTYEQYF.

This rearrangement joins TRBV6-5 to TRBJ2-7; 8 bases match TRBD1. Germline CDR1 and CDR2: MNHEY and SVGAGI. V gave up 5 bases and J gave up 0 bases; unmatched junction bases: 6. The CDR3 length is 15 residues. This CDR3 reads CASSTRQGSSYEQYF. CDR3 nucleotide sequence: TGTGCCAGCAGTACCCGACAGGGGAGCTCCTACGAGCAGTACTTC.

This clone was counted a single time. The chain combines TRBV10-2 with TRBJ2-5, with D perhaps matching TRBD2 (6 bases). V dropped 6 bases and J dropped 5 bases, with 19 bases sitting between them. CDR1 and CDR2 from the germline V gene are WSHSY and SAAADI. The length of the CDR3 is 15 residues. The CDR3 reads CASSLALLTGETQYF. CDR3 in DNA: TGCGCCAGCAGCCTAGCGCTACTCACCGGGGAGACCCAGTACTTC.

The rearrangement links TRBV4-1 to TRBJ2-5, with TRBD2 identical over 14 bases. V was pared by 0 bases and J by 4 bases, with 1 base of the junction left unmatched. This CDR3 is built from 16 residues. Germline V gene data show CDR1 as MGHRA and CDR2 as YSYEKL. The CDR3 protein is CASSQDGTSGGETQYF. CDR3 DNA: TGCGCCAGCAGCCAAGATGGGACTAGCGGGGGAGAGACCCAGTACTTC.

The chain carries TRBV12-3 or TRBV12-4 and TRBJ2-1; a possible D gene is TRBD2 (5 bases). V was clipped by 6 bases and J by 10 bases, with 16 bases between them. The length of the CDR3 is 13 residues. In nucleotides, the CDR3 is TGTGCCAGCAGCCCCCGGGGAAGCAACGAGCAGTTCTTC. Its protein is CASSPRGSNEQFF.

The V call is TRBV3-1 (or the pseudogene TRBV3-2), the J call TRBJ1-2, with D perhaps matching TRBD1 (6 bases). Trimming removed 0 bases at V and 7 bases at J, with 12 bases between. The CDR3 sequence is 14 residues long. CDR1 is LGHDT and CDR2 is YNNKEL in the germline V gene (reference sequence). For the CDR3, the DNA is TGTGCCAGCAGCCAAGAGCAGGGGCCTATTGGCTACACCTTC. The encoded protein is CASSQEQGPIGYTF.

This rearrangement joins TRBV4-1 to TRBJ1-3; D may be TRBD1 (5 bases). CDR1 and CDR2 (germline): MGHRA, YSYEKL. Trimming shortened V by 1 base and J by 0 bases, and 7 bases separated the two germline ends. The CDR3 has 15 residues. CDR3 amino acids: CASSQGQLSGNTIYF. CDR3 sequence (DNA): TGCGCCAGCAGCCAAGGACAGCTCTCTGGAAACACCATATATTTT.

The chain links TRBV30 to TRBJ1-5; D is uncertain. The germline V and J ends were trimmed by 7 bases and 3 bases, with 13 bases remaining between them. CDR3 length equals 13 residues. From germline, CDR1 is GTSNPN and CDR2 SVGIG (reference sequence). The CDR3 loop reads CAFRRNPNQPQHF. The CDR3 DNA reads TGTGCCTTCAGGAGGAACCCCAATCAGCCCCAGCATTTT. Full variable domain (remainder filled in from reference TRBV30 and TRBJ1-5): SQTIHQWPATLVQPVGSPLSLECTVEGTSNPNLYWYRQAAGRGLQLLFYSVGIGQISSEVPQNLSASRPQDRQFILSSKKLLLSDSGFYLCAFRRNPNQPQHFGDGTRLSIL.

Points on this clone: The junction departs from germline at one end; a sequencing error may be responsible. The rearrangement uses TRBV14 and TRBJ2-1; perhaps TRBD2 as D (6 bases). There are 14 residues in the CDR3. Germline V CDR1 and CDR2: SGHDN, FVKESK. The CDR3 spells CASSEDYGGAPQFF. The DNA of the CDR3 is TGTGCCAGCAGCGAAGACTACGGCGGGGCCCCCCAGTTCTTC.

The chain links TRBV18 to TRBJ1-5; D perhaps matches TRBD1 (5 bases). In germline, CDR1 is KGHSH, CDR2 LQKENI. This CDR3 is 14 amino acids long. The V gene lost 3 bases and the J gene lost 8 bases, with 14 bases spanning the gap. CDR3 sequence (DNA): TGTGCCAGCTCACCGCGGGACGGCCCAGAGCCCCAGCATTTT. It encodes CASSPRDGPEPQHF.

The chain combines TRBV6-5 with TRBJ1-1; D is unresolved. With 0 bases removed from V and 5 bases from J, the gap between germline ends came to 16 bases. In germline, CDR1 is MNHEY, CDR2 SVGAGI. CDR3 length equals 16 residues. CDR3 nucleotides: TGTGCCAGCAGTTACTCGCGTGGTCGGGGAAGGACTGAAGCTTTCTTT. This translates into CASSYSRGRGRTEAFF.

The J gene is TRBJ1-2, the V gene TRBV19, with a tentative D call TRBD1 (5 bases). This CDR3 spans 13 amino acids. V gave up 3 bases and J gave up 4 bases, with 9 bases separating them. Germline values: CDR1 LNHDA, CDR2 SQIVND (reference sequence). The CDR3 nucleotides are TGTGCCAGTAGTATCGCAGGGATCTATGGCTACACCTTC. It codes for CASSIAGIYGYTF.

This chain uses TRBV2 with TRBJ2-3; 10 bases match TRBD1. The CDR3 covers 15 residues. The germline CDR1 and CDR2 sequences are SNHLY and FYNNEI. J gave up 4 bases and V 2 bases, and 3 bases lay outside the gene matches. The CDR3 sequence: CASSERQGAADTQYF. The CDR3 DNA reads TGTGCCAGCAGTGAACGACAGGGGGCGGCAGATACGCAGTATTTT. Full variable domain (missing parts from reference TRBV2 and TRBJ2-3): EPEVTQTPSHQVTQMGQEVILRCVPISNHLYFYWYRQILGQKVEFLVSFYNNEISEKSEIFDDQFSVERPDGSNFTLKIRSTKLEDSAMYFCASSERQGAADTQYFGPGTRLTVL.

The chain joins TRBV27 to TRBJ2-2; unclear D gene. V was cut by 1 base and J by 4 bases, with 4 bases left in between. Germline CDR1 MNHEY, CDR2 SMNVEV (reference sequence). This CDR3 has 13 amino acids. The CDR3 nucleotides read TGTGCCAGCAGTTTATTTCGCACCGGGGAGCTGTTTTTT. Its protein is CASSLFRTGELFF.

This chain uses TRBV10-2 with TRBJ1-1, with D hard to call. CDR3 length: 13 residues. CDR1 and CDR2 (germline): WSHSY, SAAADI. Between the trimmed V and J ends, which lost 6 bases and 0 bases, there was a span of 8 bases. The CDR3 DNA sequence: TGCGCCAGCAGAGGACTGATGAACACTGAAGCTTTCTTT. Protein product: CASRGLMNTEAFF.

This clone was counted between two and nine times. V usage is TRBV29-1 and J usage is TRBJ1-2, with D possibly matching TRBD1 (5 bases). The CDR3 runs 14 residues. The germline gives CDR1 SQVTM, CDR2 ANQGSEA. Deletions cut 0 bases from V and 4 bases from J, with 12 bases between. CDR3 bases: TGCAGCGTTGAAGATCGCTGGAGGGGCTATGGCTACACCTTC. Protein sequence: CSVEDRWRGYGYTF.

The CDR3 loop reads CASSPRTSGGALEQYF. CDR3 sequence (DNA): TGTGCCAGCAGCCCCCGGACTAGCGGGGGGGCCCTCGAGCAGTACTTC. The genes are TRBV7-2 and TRBJ2-7; 15 nucleotides align to TRBD2. V lost 5 bases and J lost 6; bases outside the gene matches: 8. The germline CDR1 and CDR2 sequences are SGHTA and FQGNSA. The CDR3 length is 16 residues. The full variable domain, in which reference TRBV7-2 and TRBJ2-7 provide the parts outside the CDR3, is GAGVSQSPSNKVTEKGKDVELRCDPISGHTALYWYRQSLGQGLEFLIYFQGNSAPDKSGLPSDRFSAERTGGSVSTLTIQRTQQEDSAVYLCASSPRTSGGALEQYFGPGTRLTVT.

The genes are TRBV7-9 and TRBJ2-5; 12 nucleotides line up with TRBD2. The germline V gene encodes CDR1 SEHNR and CDR2 FQNEAQ (reference sequence). The CDR3 is 16 amino acids. J was trimmed by 0 bases and V by 5 bases; bases with no gene match: 4. The CDR3 is CASSVTSGGHQETQYF. In DNA, the CDR3 is TGTGCCAGCAGCGTGACTAGCGGGGGACACCAAGAGACCCAGTACTTC. Full variable domain (missing parts from reference TRBV7-9 and TRBJ2-5): DTGVSQNPRHKITKRGQNVTFRCDPISEHNRLYWYRQTLGQGPEFLTYFQNEAQLEKSRLLSDRFSAERPKGSFSTLEIQRTEQGDSAMYLCASSVTSGGHQETQYFGPGTRLLVL.

As to this clone: The sample contains more than one DNA sequence encoding this CDR3. The CDR3: CASSRDSGNSPLHF. The CDR3 DNA reads TGTGCCAGCAGCAGGGACAGCGGCAATTCACCCCTCCACTTT. The V and J genes are TRBV6-5 and TRBJ1-6; 7 bases agree with TRBD1. Germline V gene data show CDR1 as MNHEY and CDR2 as SVGAGI. J was trimmed by 7 bases and V by 6 bases; bases with no gene match: 6. The CDR3 loop spans 14 amino acids.

The J gene is TRBJ1-1, the V gene TRBV5-1, with 8 nucleotides matching TRBD1. With V trimmed by 2 bases and J by 0 bases, 6 bases remained unmatched. There are 16 residues in the CDR3. From germline, CDR1 is SGHRS and CDR2 YFSETQ. The CDR3 loop reads CASSLGQGAMNTEAFF. The DNA of the CDR3 is TGCGCCAGCAGCTTAGGACAGGGAGCCATGAACACTGAAGCTTTCTTT.

The V gene is TRBV7-9, the J gene TRBJ2-1; 10 nucleotides agree with TRBD2. V trimming: 2 bases; J trimming: 3 bases; junction bases outside the gene matches: 4. The length of the CDR3 is 16 residues. In germline, CDR1 is SEHNR, CDR2 FQNEAQ (reference sequence). CDR3 sequence (DNA): TGTGCCAGCAGCTTATTGCTAGCGGGGGACTACAATGAGCAGTTCTTC. Protein: CASSLLLAGDYNEQFF.

V and J are TRBV4-2 and TRBJ1-1; TRBD1 matches 7 bases. J gave up 0 bases and V 4 bases, and 5 bases lay outside the gene matches. There are 15 residues in the CDR3. Germline values: CDR1 LGHNA, CDR2 YNFKEQ. CDR3 sequence: CASSRLQGLNTEAFF. CDR3 coding DNA: TGTGCCAGCAGCCGCTTACAGGGGCTGAACACTGAAGCTTTCTTT.

This chain connects TRBV18 to TRBJ2-1, with 7 nucleotides matching TRBD2. V lost 5 bases and J lost 7; bases outside the gene matches: 11. This CDR3 is built from 15 residues. Germline CDR1 is KGHSH and CDR2 is LQKENI. In DNA form, the CDR3 reads TGTGCCAGCTCATTCCTTGGTCGGGGGGAAAATGAGCAGTTCTTC. Residues: CASSFLGRGENEQFF. Combining the CDR3 with reference TRBV18 and TRBJ2-1 gives the whole variable domain NAGVMQNPRHLVRRRGQEARLRCSPMKGHSHVYWYRQLPEEGLKFMVYLQKENIIDESGMPKERFSAEFPKEGPSILRIQQVVRGDSAAYFCASSFLGRGENEQFFGPGTRLTVL.

This chain uses TRBV12-5 with TRBJ2-3; perhaps TRBD1 as D (5 bases). Germline V gene data show CDR1 as LGHNT and CDR2 as FRNRAP. The V gene lost 9 bases and the J gene lost 2 bases, with 15 bases spanning the gap. The CDR3 contains 14 residues. CDR3 coding DNA: TGTGCTAGCGCAGGGCAAATTTCCACAGATACGCAGTATTTT. Its translation: CASAGQISTDTQYF.

This chain connects TRBV29-1 to TRBJ2-1; a possible D gene is TRBD1 (5 bases). The CDR3 has 12 residues. V lost 3 bases and J lost 7, with 10 bases in between. CDR1 is SQVTM, CDR2 ANQGSEA, per germline. The CDR3 reads CSVDAGWNEQFF. For the CDR3, the DNA is TGCAGCGTTGATGCAGGGTGGAATGAGCAGTTCTTC.

J is TRBJ1-1 and V is TRBV5-8; no reliable D call. This CDR3 region has 14 residues. Germline CDR1 SGHTS, CDR2 YDEGEE. V lost 4 bases to trimming and J lost 1 base, with 11 bases between them. In DNA form, the CDR3 reads TGTGCCAGCAGCCTAGATAACCCGAACACTGAAGCTTTCTTT. As protein: CASSLDNPNTEAFF.